These T cell receptor beta chains were read from a single sample in a study of T-cell reconstitution after alpha-beta-depleted transplantation in children. TCRdb re-derived calls from the PCR reads in MiXCR, one entry per CDR3 protein. The sample contains hundreds of thousands of distinct CDR3 sequences, 24% of which appear only once. Source: PBMCs, mostly from graft donor cells, taken 360 days after TCRalphabeta/CD19-depleted stem cell transplant. The receptors stem from a female patient aged 2-10 years who had a stem cell transplant for congenital amegakaryocytic thrombocytopenia, so the T cells may come from the graft donor. Each CDR3 is given with its conserved first and last residue. Fields, in order: clone size, V gene, D gene, J gene, CDR3 protein, CDR3 DNA. D genes are given only for firm matches. Some rows have no size entry. The others give once, few or many, or a class for an expanded clone.

.	TRBV12-3/TRBV12-4	.	TRBJ2-7	CASSGAWEQYF	TGTGCCAGCAGTGGGGCCTGGGAGCAGTACTTC
few	TRBV6-5	TRBD2	TRBJ2-5	CASSYYWTSGRPETQYF	TGTGCCAGCAGTTACTATTGGACTAGCGGGAGACCAGAGACCCAGTACTTC
many	TRBV11-2	.	TRBJ2-5	CASSLVVGSQETQYF	TGTGCCAGCAGCTTAGTAGTGGGTAGCCAAGAGACCCAGTACTTC
.	TRBV11-2	.	TRBJ1-1	CASSLPFGTGAFF	TGTGCCAGCAGCCTCCCGTTCGGCACGGGAGCTTTCTTT
.	TRBV11-1	.	TRBJ1-2	CASSLATGPPSPNYGYTF	TGTGCCAGCAGCTTAGCCACAGGCCCTCCTTCCCCTAACTATGGCTACACCTTC
.	TRBV10-3	TRBD1	TRBJ2-2	CAISESGQPNTGELFF	TGTGCCATCAGTGAGTCGGGACAGCCGAACACCGGGGAGCTGTTTTTT
few	TRBV28	TRBD2	TRBJ2-5	CASSRGTKQETQYF	TGTGCCAGCAGTCGTGGGACTAAACAAGAGACCCAGTACTTC
few	TRBV12-3/TRBV12-4	.	TRBJ2-7	CASTLGLAGLNEQYF	TGTGCCAGCACCTTGGGTCTGGCGGGACTTAACGAGCAGTACTTC
.	TRBV7-8	.	TRBJ2-5	CASSYERQKETQYF	TGTGCCAGCAGCTACGAAAGACAGAAGGAGACCCAGTACTTC
.	TRBV2	TRBD1	TRBJ1-2	CASSETGTGADYGYTF	TGTGCCAGCAGTGAGACTGGGACAGGGGCTGACTATGGCTACACCTTC
few	TRBV27	.	TRBJ1-1	CASSNRQNTEAFF	TGTGCCAGCAGTAACAGACAGAACACTGAAGCTTTCTTT
few	TRBV29-1	.	TRBJ2-4	CSVALAKNIQYF	TGCAGCGTTGCGCTAGCCAAAAACATTCAGTACTTC
.	TRBV10-3	TRBD1	TRBJ1-1	CAIEDRAGAEAFF	TGTGCCATTGAGGACAGGGCGGGCGCTGAAGCTTTCTTT
.	TRBV4-2	TRBD2	TRBJ2-7	CASSLGLADLSYEQYF	TGTGCCAGCAGCCTTGGACTAGCGGACCTCTCCTACGAGCAGTACTTC
.	TRBV14	.	TRBJ2-7	CASSQFIEQYF	TGTGCCAGCAGCCAATTTATCGAGCAGTACTTC
few	TRBV20-1	.	TRBJ2-1	CSAGEGAWDFYNEQFF	TGCAGTGCTGGGGAGGGGGCCTGGGACTTTTACAATGAGCAGTTCTTC
few	TRBV6-6	.	TRBJ2-5	CAAGGGAETQYF	TGTGCCGCCGGAGGGGGCGCGGAGACCCAGTACTTC
.	TRBV29-1	.	TRBJ2-3	CSAYRDGRGTQYF	TGCAGCGCATACCGGGACGGCCGCGGTACGCAGTATTTT
.	TRBV20-1	.	TRBJ2-1	CSARDNWRAIYNEQFF	TGCAGTGCTAGAGATAACTGGCGGGCCATCTACAATGAGCAGTTCTTC
.	TRBV20-1	TRBD1	TRBJ1-1	CSAPENGTGKAFF	TGCAGTGCCCCGGAAAATGGGACAGGGAAAGCTTTCTTT
many	TRBV29-1	.	TRBJ2-2	CSGQYTGELFF	TGCAGCGGGCAGTACACCGGGGAGCTGTTTTTT
.	TRBV29-1	.	TRBJ2-1	CSVGTLRAIEQFF	TGCAGCGTCGGGACCTTACGGGCGATTGAGCAGTTCTTC
few	TRBV5-1	.	TRBJ2-1	CASSPREWDEQFF	TGCGCCAGCAGTCCTCGGGAGTGGGATGAGCAGTTCTTC
few	TRBV20-1	TRBD1	TRBJ2-1	CSAGGQGAYNEQFF	TGCAGTGCTGGGGGACAGGGGGCCTACAATGAGCAGTTCTTC
.	TRBV6-1	TRBD1	TRBJ1-1	CASSPLTGIATEAFF	TGTGCCAGCAGTCCACTGACAGGGATTGCCACTGAAGCTTTCTTT
few	TRBV12-3/TRBV12-4	TRBD1	TRBJ2-7	CASSPRGLGSYEQYF	TGTGCCAGCAGTCCCAGGGGGCTTGGCTCCTACGAGCAGTACTTC
.	TRBV27	TRBD2	TRBJ2-1	CASSGSSGRSYNEQFF	TGTGCCAGCAGTGGCTCGAGCGGGAGGTCCTACAATGAGCAGTTCTTC
.	TRBV5-1	TRBD1	TRBJ2-5	CASSTGQGEQETQYF	TGCGCCAGCAGCACCGGGCAGGGGGAACAAGAGACCCAGTACTTC
many	TRBV5-1	.	TRBJ2-7	CASSFSGRYEQYF	TGCGCCAGCAGCTTTTCGGGCCGCTACGAGCAGTACTTC
.	TRBV12-3/TRBV12-4	.	TRBJ2-7	CASSFVQGLQYF	TGTGCCAGCAGTTTCGTACAGGGCTTGCAGTACTTC
.	TRBV4-1	.	TRBJ2-4	CASSQIRGQSPFLAKNIQYF	TGCGCCAGCAGCCAAATCCGGGGCCAAAGTCCTTTTCTAGCCAAAAACATTCAGTACTTC
many	TRBV29-1	.	TRBJ2-1	CSVGTVSSYNEQFF	TGCAGCGTTGGAACTGTTAGCTCCTACAATGAGCAGTTCTTC
.	TRBV4-1	TRBD1	TRBJ2-7	CASSQVQGAGYEQYF	TGCGCCAGCAGCCAAGTTCAGGGGGCAGGTTACGAGCAGTACTTC
.	TRBV4-1	TRBD2	TRBJ2-7	CASSQVGLAATYEQYF	TGCGCCAGCAGCCAGGTCGGACTAGCGGCAACCTACGAGCAGTACTTC
.	TRBV5-1	.	TRBJ2-7	CASSIQGPYEQYF	TGCGCCAGCAGCATACAGGGTCCCTACGAGCAGTACTTC
few	TRBV12-3/TRBV12-4	TRBD2	TRBJ2-7	CASSRRTSGDEQYF	TGTGCCAGCAGTCGCCGGACTAGCGGCGACGAGCAGTACTTC
.	TRBV5-1	.	TRBJ2-7	CASSSLANEQYF	TGCGCCAGCAGCTCGTTAGCGAATGAGCAGTACTTC
.	TRBV2	.	TRBJ2-1	CASNRGSSYNEQFF	TGTGCCAGCAATCGGGGTAGCTCCTACAATGAGCAGTTCTTC
.	TRBV4-1	.	TRBJ2-4	CASNQGFTAKNIQYF	TGCGCCAGCAACCAAGGGTTTACAGCCAAAAACATTCAGTACTTC
few	TRBV5-1	.	TRBJ2-5	CASTDRGSGETQYF	TGCGCCAGCACTGACCGGGGGTCCGGGGAGACCCAGTACTTC
.	TRBV12-3/TRBV12-4	.	TRBJ1-3	CASSPYVSGNTIYF	TGTGCCAGCAGCCCCTATGTCTCTGGAAACACCATATATTTT
.	TRBV12-3/TRBV12-4	.	TRBJ1-3	CASSRGEYGNTIYF	TGTGCCAGCAGTCGAGGGGAATACGGAAACACCATATATTTT
.	TRBV20-1	.	TRBJ2-7	CSGSDTDYEQYF	TGCAGTGGGTCGGACACGGACTACGAGCAGTACTTC
.	TRBV20-1	TRBD2	TRBJ2-7	CSATGTSGTGYEQYF	TGCAGTGCTACCGGGACTAGCGGGACAGGCTACGAGCAGTACTTC
.	TRBV7-9	TRBD2	TRBJ2-3	CASSLVREGRADTQYF	TGTGCCAGCAGCTTAGTGCGGGAGGGCCGTGCAGATACGCAGTATTTT
.	TRBV5-6	.	TRBJ2-1	CASSLGSRVNEQFF	TGTGCCAGCAGCTTGGGAAGCAGGGTTAATGAGCAGTTCTTC
few	TRBV6-1	TRBD2	TRBJ2-5	CASRGRLAGDMGRETQYF	TGTGCCAGCAGGGGCCGACTAGCGGGAGATATGGGACGAGAGACCCAGTACTTC
few	TRBV30	TRBD2	TRBJ2-1	CAWSGPSGGNRQQFF	TGTGCCTGGAGTGGACCTAGCGGGGGGAACCGCCAGCAGTTCTTC
.	TRBV11-2	TRBD1	TRBJ1-1	CASSLGWGTGRTEAFF	TGTGCCAGCAGCTTGGGTTGGGGGACAGGGCGCACTGAAGCTTTCTTT
many	TRBV12-3/TRBV12-4	.	TRBJ2-1	CASTPYTYNEQFF	TGTGCCAGCACTCCGTATACCTACAATGAGCAGTTCTTC
few	TRBV18	TRBD2	TRBJ2-3	CASSPLAGLTDTQYF	TGTGCCAGCTCCCCACTAGCGGGGCTCACAGATACGCAGTATTTT